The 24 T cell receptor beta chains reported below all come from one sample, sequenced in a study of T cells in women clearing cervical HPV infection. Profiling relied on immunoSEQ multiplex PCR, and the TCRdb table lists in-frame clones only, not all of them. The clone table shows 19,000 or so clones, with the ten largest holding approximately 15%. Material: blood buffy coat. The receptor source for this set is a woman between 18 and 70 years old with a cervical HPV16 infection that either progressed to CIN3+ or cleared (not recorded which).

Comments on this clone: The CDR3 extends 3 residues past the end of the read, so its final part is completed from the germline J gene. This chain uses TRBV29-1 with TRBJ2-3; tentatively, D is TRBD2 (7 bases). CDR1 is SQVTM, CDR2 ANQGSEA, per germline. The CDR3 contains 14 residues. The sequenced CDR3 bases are TGCAGCGTTGGGGGGGGCATTGGCAATCAGCCG. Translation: CSVGGGIGNQP. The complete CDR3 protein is CSVGGGIGNQPQYF.

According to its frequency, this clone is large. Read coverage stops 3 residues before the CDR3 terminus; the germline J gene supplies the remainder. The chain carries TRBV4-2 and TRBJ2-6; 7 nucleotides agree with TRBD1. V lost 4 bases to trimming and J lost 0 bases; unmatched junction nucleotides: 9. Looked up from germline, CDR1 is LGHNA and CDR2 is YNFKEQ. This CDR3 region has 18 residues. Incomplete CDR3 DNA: TGTGCCAGCAGCCCGGGACAGTCTCCCCCCTCTGGGGCCAACGTC. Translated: CASSPGQSPPSGANV. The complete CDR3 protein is CASSPGQSPPSGANVLTF.

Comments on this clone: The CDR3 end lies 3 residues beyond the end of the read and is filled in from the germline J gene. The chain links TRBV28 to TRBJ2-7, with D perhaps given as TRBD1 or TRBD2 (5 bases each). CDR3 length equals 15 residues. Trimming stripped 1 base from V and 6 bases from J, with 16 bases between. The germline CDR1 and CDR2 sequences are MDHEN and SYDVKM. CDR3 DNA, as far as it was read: TGTGCCAGCAGTTTATCACGAGGGGCACTGGGCGAG. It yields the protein CASSLSRGALGE. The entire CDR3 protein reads CASSLSRGALGEQYF.

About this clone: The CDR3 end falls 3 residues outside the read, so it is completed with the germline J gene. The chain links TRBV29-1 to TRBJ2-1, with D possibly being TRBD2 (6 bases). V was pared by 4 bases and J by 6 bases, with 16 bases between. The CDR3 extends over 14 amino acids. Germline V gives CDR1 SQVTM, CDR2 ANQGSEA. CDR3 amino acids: CSVGRLASTNEQFF. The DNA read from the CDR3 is TGCAGCGTTGGCCGGCTAGCGTCAACCAATGAG.

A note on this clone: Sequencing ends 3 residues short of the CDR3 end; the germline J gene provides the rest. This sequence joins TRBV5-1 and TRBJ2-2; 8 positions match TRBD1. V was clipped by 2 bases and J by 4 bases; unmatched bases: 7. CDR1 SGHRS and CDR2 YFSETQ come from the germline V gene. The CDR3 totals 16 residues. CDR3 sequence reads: CASSLQGGSRTGELFF. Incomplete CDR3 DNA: TGCGCCAGCAGCTTACAGGGGGGTAGTCGCACCGGGGAG.

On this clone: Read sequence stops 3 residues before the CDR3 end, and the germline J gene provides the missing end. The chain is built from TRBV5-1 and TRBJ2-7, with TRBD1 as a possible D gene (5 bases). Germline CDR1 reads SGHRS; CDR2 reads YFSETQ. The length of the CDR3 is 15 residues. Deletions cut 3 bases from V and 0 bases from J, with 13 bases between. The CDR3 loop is CASSYGQLVSYEQYF. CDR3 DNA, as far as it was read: TGCGCCAGCAGCTATGGACAACTCGTCTCCTACGAG.

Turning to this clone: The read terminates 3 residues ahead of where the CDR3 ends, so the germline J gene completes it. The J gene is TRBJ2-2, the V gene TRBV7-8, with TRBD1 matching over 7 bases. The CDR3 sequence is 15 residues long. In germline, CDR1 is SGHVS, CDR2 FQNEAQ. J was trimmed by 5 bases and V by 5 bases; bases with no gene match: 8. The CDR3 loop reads CASSSGQVRTGELFF. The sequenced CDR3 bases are TGTGCCAGCAGCAGTGGACAGGTTCGGACCGGGGAG.

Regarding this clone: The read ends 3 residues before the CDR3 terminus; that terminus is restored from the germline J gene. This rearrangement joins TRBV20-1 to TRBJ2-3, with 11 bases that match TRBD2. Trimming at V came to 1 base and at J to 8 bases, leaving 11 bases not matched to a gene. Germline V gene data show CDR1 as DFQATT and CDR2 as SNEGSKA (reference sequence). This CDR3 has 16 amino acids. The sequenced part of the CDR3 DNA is TGCAGTGCTAGAGTGGGGGGTAGCGGGGGGGCGGGTACG. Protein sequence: CSARVGGSGGAGT. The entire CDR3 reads CSARVGGSGGAGTQYF.

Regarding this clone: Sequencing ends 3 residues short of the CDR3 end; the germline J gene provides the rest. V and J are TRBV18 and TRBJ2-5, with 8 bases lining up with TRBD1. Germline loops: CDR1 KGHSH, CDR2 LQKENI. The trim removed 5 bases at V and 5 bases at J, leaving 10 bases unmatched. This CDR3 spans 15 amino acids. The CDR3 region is CASSYGQGGTETQYF. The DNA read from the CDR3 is TGTGCCAGCTCATATGGACAGGGTGGGACGGAGACC.

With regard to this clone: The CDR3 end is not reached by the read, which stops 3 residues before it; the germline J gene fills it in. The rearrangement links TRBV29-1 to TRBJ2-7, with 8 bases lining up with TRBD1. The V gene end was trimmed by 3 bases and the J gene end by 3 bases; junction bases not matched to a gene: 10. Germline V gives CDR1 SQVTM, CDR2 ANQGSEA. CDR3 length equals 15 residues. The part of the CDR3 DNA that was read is TGCAGCGTTGACTCTGTCCAGGGGGCGGACTACGAG. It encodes CSVDSVQGADYE. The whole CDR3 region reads CSVDSVQGADYEQYF.

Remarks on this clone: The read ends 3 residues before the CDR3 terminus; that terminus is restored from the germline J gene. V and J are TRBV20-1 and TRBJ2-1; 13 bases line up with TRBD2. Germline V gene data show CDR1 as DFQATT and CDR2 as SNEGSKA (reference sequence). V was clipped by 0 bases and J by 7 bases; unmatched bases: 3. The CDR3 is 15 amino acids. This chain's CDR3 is CSARDLGLAGNEQFF. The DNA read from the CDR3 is TGCAGTGCTAGAGACCTGGGACTAGCGGGGAATGAG.

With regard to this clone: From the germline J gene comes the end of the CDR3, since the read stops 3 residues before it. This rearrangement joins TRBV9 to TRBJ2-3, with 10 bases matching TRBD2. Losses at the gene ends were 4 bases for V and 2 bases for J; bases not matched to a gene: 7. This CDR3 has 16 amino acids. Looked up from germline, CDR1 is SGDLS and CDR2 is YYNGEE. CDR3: CASSIIAGGITDTQYF. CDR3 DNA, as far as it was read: TGTGCCAGCAGCATCATAGCGGGGGGTATCACAGATACG.

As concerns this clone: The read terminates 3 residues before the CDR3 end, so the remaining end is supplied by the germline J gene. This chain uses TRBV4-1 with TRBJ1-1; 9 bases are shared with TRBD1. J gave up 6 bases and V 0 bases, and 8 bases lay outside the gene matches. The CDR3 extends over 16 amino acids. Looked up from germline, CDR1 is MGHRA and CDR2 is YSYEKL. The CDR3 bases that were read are TGCGCCAGCAGCCAAGAGTTGGGACAGGGCTATCCTGAA. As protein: CASSQELGQGYPE. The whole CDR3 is CASSQELGQGYPEAFF.

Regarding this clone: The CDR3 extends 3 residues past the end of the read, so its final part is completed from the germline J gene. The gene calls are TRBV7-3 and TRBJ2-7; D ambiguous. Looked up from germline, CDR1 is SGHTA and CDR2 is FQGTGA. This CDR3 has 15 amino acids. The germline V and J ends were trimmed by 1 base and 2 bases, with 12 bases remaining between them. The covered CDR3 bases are TGTGCCAGCAGCTTAATCGGTGCAGGAACCTACGAG. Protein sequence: CASSLIGAGTYE. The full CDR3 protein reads CASSLIGAGTYEQYF.

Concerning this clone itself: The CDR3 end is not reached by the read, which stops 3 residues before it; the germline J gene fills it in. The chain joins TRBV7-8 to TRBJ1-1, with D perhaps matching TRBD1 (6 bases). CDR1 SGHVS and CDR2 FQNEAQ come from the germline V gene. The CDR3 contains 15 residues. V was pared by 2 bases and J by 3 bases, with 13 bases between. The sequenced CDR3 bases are TGTGCCAGCAGCTTATACGGACAGCTAGACACTGAA. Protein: CASSLYGQLDTE. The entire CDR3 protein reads CASSLYGQLDTEAFF. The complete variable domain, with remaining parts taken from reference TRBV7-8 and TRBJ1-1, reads GAGVSQSPRYKVAKRGQDVALRCDPISGHVSLFWYQQALGQGPEFLTYFQNEAQLDKSGLPSDRFFAERPEGSVSTLKIQRTQQEDSAVYLCASSLYGQLDTEAFFGQGTRLTVV.

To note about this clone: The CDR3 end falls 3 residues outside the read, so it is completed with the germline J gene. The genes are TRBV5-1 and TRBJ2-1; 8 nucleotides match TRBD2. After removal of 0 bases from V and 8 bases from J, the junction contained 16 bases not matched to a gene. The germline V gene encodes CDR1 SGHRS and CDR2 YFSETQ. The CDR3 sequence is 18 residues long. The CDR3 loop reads CASSLVSGQSGSTDEQFF. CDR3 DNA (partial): TGCGCCAGCAGCTTGGTCTCAGGCCAAAGCGGGAGTACCGATGAG.

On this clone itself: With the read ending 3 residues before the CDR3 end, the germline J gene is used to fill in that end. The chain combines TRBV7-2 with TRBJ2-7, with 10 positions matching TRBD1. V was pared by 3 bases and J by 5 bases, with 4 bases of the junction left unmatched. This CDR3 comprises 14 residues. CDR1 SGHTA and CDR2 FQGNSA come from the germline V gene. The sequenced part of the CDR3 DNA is TGTGCCAGCAGCTTCGCTGGACAGGGGGACGAG. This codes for CASSFAGQGDE. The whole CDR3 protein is CASSFAGQGDEQYF. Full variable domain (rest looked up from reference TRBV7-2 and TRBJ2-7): GAGVSQSPSNKVTEKGKDVELRCDPISGHTALYWYRQSLGQGLEFLIYFQGNSAPDKSGLPSDRFSAERTGGSVSTLTIQRTQQEDSAVYLCASSFAGQGDEQYFGPGTRLTVT.

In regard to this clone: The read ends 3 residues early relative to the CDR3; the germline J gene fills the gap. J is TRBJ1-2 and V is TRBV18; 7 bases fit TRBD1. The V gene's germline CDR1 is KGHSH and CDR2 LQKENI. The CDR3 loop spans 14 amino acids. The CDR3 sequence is CASSKGAQSYDYTF. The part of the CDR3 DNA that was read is TGTGCCAGCTCCAAGGGGGCCCAATCCTACGAC.

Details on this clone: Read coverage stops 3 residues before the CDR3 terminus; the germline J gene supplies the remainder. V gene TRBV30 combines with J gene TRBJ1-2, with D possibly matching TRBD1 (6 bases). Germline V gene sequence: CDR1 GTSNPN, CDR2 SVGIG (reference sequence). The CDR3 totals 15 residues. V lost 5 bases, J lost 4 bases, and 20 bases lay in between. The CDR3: CAWQERQDLFYGYTF. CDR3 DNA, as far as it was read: TGTGCCTGGCAAGAGAGACAGGATCTCTTCTATGGC.

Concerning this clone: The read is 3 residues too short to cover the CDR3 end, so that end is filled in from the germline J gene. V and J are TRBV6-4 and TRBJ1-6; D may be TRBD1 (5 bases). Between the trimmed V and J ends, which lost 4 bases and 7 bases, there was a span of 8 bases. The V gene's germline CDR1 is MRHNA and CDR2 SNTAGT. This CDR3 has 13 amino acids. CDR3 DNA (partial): TGTGCCAGCAGTGTGGAGGGGAATTCACCC. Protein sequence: CASSVEGNSP. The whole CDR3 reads CASSVEGNSPLHF.

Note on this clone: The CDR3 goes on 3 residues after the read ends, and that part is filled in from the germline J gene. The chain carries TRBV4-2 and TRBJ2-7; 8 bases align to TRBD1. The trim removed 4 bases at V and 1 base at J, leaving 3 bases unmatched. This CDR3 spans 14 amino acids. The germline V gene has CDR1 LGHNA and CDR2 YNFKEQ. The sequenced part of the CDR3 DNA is TGTGCCAGCAGCCTGACAGGGGAGTCCTACGAG. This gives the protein CASSLTGESYE. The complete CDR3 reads CASSLTGESYEQYF.

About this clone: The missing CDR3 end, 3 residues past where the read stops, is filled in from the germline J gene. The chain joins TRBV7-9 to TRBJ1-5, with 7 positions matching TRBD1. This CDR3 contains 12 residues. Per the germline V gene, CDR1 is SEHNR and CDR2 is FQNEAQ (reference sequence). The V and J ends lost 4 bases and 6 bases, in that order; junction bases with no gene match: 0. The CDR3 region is CASSSGGQPQHF. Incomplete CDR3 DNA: TGTGCCAGCAGCTCAGGGGGTCAGCCC. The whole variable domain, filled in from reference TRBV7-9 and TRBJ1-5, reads DTGVSQNPRHKITKRGQNVTFRCDPISEHNRLYWYRQTLGQGPEFLTYFQNEAQLEKSRLLSDRFSAERPKGSFSTLEIQRTEQGDSAMYLCASSSGGQPQHFGDGTRLSIL.

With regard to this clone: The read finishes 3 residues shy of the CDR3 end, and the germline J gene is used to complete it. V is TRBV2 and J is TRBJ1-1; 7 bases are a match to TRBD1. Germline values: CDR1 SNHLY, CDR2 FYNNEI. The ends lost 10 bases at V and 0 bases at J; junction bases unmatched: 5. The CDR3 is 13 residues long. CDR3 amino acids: CANPGQLNTEAFF. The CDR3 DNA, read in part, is TGTGCCAACCCGGGACAGTTGAACACTGAA. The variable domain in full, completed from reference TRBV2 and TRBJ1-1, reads EPEVTQTPSHQVTQMGQEVILRCVPISNHLYFYWYRQILGQKVEFLVSFYNNEISEKSEIFDDQFSVERPDGSNFTLKIRSTKLEDSAMYFCANPGQLNTEAFFGQGTRLTVV.

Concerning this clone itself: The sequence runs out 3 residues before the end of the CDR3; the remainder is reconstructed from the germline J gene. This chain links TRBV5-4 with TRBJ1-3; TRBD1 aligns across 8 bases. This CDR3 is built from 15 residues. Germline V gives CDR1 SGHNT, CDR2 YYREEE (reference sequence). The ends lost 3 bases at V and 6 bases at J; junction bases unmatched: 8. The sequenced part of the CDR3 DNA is TGTGCCAGCAGCTCCAGGGGGCAAGATATAAACACC. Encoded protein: CASSSRGQDINT. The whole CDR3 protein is CASSSRGQDINTIYF.